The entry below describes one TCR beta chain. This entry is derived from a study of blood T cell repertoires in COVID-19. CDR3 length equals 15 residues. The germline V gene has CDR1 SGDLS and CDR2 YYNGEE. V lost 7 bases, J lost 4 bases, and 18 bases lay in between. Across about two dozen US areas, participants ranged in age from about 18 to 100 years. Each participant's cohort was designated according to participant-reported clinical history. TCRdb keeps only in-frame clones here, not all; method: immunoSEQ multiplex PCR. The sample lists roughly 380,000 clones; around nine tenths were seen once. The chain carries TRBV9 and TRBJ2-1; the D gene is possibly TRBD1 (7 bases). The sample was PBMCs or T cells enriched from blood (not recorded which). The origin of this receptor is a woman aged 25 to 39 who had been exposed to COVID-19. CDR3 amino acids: CASGSQGGPYNEQFF. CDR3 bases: TGTGCCAGCGGGTCTCAGGGGGGCCCTTACAATGAGCAGTTCTTC.